This T cell receptor (beta chain) was captured by sequencing in a study of blood T cell repertoires in COVID-19. Overall study context: COVID-19 samples collected from the United States, Italy and Spain covered acute and convalescent phases. Sources were T cells, B-cell-depleted T cells, or PBMCs; the material itself was cDNA or gDNA.

The count of this clone is one. Assay used: immunoSEQ multiplex PCR; TCRdb lists only in-frame clones, some missing. The repertoire holds 70,000 to 95,000 clones, with around 94% as singletons. Trimming shortened V by 4 bases and J by 4 bases, and 15 bases separated the two germline ends. Germline V gives CDR1 SGHRS, CDR2 YFSETQ. This CDR3 is 15 amino acids long. Sequencing was carried out using peripheral blood. This TCR derives from a woman between 55 and 75 years old with active COVID-19. The rearrangement uses TRBV5-1 and TRBJ1-5; D is uncertain. CDR3 sequence reads: CASSLEPGNNQPQHF. The CDR3 DNA reads as TGCGCCAGCAGCCTAGAACCGGGGAATAATCAGCCCCAGCATTTT.